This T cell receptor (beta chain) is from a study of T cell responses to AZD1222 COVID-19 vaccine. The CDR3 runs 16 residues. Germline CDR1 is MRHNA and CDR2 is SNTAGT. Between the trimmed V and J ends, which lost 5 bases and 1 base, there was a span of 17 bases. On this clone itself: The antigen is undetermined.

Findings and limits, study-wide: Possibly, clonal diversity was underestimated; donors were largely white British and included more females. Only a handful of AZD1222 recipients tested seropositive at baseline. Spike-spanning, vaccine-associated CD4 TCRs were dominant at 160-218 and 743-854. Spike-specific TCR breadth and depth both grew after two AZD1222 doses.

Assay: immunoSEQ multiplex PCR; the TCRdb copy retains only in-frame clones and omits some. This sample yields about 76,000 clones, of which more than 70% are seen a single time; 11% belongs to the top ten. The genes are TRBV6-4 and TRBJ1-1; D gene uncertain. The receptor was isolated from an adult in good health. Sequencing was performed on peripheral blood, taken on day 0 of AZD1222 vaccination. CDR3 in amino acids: CASSRSTGTGNTEAFF. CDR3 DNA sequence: TGTGCCAGCAGTCGTAGTACGGGAACGGGGAACACTGAAGCTTTCTTT.